This TCR beta chain was documented in a study of blood T cell repertoires in COVID-19. Assay used: immunoSEQ multiplex PCR; TCRdb lists only in-frame clones, some missing. The sample consists of around 250,000 clones, around 89% of them appearing once. Seattle cases were enrolled at active infection and followed longitudinally. The sample was peripheral blood. This receptor was identified in a woman aged 60-75 years with COVID-19, enrolled during active disease.

CDR3 residues: CASFPGAVGNTIYF. In DNA form, the CDR3 reads TGTGCCAGTTTCCCGGGAGCCGTGGGGAACACCATATATTTT. J is TRBJ1-3 and V is TRBV19; D ambiguous. The ends were cut back, 8 bases at V and 7 bases at J, with 18 bases in the middle. Germline V gene sequence: CDR1 LNHDA, CDR2 SQIVND (reference sequence). The CDR3 runs 14 residues.